What follows is one TCR beta chain and its context. Trimming cost V 6 bases and J 6 bases; bases outside gene matches: 6. This CDR3 contains 15 residues. CDR1 and CDR2 from the germline V gene are SGHDT and YYEEEE. These data are taken from a study of CD8+ T cells in alopecia areata. Study as a whole: Tofacitinib administration persisted for 6 to 18 months, succeeded by 6 months off drug.

RNA, once extracted, was reverse transcribed into cDNA for use as the sequencing template. Produced via immunoSEQ multiplex PCR; TCRdb's table is partial and in-frame only. The data hold more than 200,000 clones, with 67% observed a single time. The rearrangement links TRBV5-6 to TRBJ2-1, with TRBD2 matching over 13 bases. Specimen: CD4+ T cells sorted from blood, collected at week 0. The sequence came from a human donor with alopecia areata. CDR3 in amino acids: CASNPLAGGSNEQFF. In nucleotides, the CDR3 is TGTGCCAGCAATCCACTAGCGGGGGGGTCCAATGAGCAGTTCTTC.